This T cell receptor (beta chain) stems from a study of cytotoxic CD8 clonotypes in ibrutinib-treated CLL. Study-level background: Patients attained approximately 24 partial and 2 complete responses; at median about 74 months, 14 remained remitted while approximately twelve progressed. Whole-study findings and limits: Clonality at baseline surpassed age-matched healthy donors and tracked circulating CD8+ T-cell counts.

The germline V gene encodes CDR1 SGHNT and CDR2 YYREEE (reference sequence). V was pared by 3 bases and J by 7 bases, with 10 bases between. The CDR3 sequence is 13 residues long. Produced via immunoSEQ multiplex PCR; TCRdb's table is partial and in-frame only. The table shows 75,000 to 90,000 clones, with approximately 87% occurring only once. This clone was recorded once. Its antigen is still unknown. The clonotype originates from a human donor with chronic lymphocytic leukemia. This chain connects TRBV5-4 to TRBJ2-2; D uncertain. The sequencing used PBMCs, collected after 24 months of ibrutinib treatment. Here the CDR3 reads CASSSRSDGELFF. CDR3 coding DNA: TGTGCCAGCAGCTCGAGATCGGACGGGGAGCTGTTTTTT.